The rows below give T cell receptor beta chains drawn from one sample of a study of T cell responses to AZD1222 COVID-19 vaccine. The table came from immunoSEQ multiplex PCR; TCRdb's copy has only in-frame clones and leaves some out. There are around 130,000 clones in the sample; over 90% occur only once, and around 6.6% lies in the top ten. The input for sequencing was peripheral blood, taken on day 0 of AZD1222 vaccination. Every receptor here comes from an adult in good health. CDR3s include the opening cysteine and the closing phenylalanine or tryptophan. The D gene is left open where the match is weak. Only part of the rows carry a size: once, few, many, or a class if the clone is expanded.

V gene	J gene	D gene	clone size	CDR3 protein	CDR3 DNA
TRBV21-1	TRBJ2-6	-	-	CASSKGGSSGANVLTF	TGTGCCAGCAGCAAAGGGGGCTCCTCTGGGGCCAACGTCCTGACTTTC
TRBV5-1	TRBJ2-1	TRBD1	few	CASSLLQGAYEQFF	TGCGCCAGCAGCTTGTTACAGGGGGCCTATGAGCAGTTCTTC
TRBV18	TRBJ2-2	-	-	CASSPLPPGLYTGELFF	TGTGCCAGCTCACCTCTTCCCCCGGGCCTCTACACCGGGGAGCTGTTTTTT
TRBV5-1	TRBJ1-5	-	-	CASSLDGQDLAQPQHF	TGCGCCAGCAGCTTGGATGGCCAGGACCTGGCACAGCCCCAGCATTTT
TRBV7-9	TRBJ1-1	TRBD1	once	CASSSGTGGNTEAFF	TGTGCCAGCAGCTCCGGGACAGGGGGGAACACTGAAGCTTTCTTT
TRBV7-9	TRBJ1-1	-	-	CASSLEEGSIAFF	TGTGCCAGCAGCTTAGAAGAAGGGTCAATAGCTTTCTTT
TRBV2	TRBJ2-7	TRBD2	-	CASSDSRLAGGLKNYEQYF	TGTGCCAGCAGTGACAGCCGCCTAGCGGGAGGGCTCAAAAACTACGAGCAGTACTTC
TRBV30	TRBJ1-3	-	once	CAWSQGPGNTIYF	TGTGCCTGGAGTCAGGGCCCTGGAAACACCATATATTTT
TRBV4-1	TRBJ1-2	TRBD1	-	CASSLTGVGPYGYTF	TGCGCCAGCAGCTTGACAGGGGTAGGGCCCTATGGCTACACCTTC
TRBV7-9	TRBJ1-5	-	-	CASGTYGNQPQHF	TGTGCCAGTGGGACTTATGGCAATCAGCCCCAGCATTTT
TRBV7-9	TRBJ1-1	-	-	CASSQGRGFGNTEAFF	TGTGCCAGCAGCCAGGGGAGGGGCTTTGGGAACACTGAAGCTTTCTTT
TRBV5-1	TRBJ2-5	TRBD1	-	CASSFTPGQEETQYF	TGCGCCAGCAGCTTCACGCCGGGACAGGAAGAGACCCAGTACTTC
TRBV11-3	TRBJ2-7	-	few	CASSLKQGSEQYF	TGTGCCAGCAGCCTAAAACAGGGAAGCGAGCAGTACTTC
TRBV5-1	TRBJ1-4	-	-	CASSLGWGDEKLFF	TGCGCCAGCAGCTTGGGATGGGGGGATGAAAAACTGTTTTTT
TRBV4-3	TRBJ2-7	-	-	CASSPGILGSSYEQYF	TGCGCCAGCAGCCCAGGTATTTTGGGAAGCAGCTACGAGCAGTACTTC
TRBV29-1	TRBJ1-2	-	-	CSVVFLRGGYTF	TGCAGCGTTGTTTTTCTCAGGGGTGGCTACACCTTC
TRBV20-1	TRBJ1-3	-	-	CSASPTDSNSGNTIYF	TGCAGTGCTAGTCCCACGGACAGTAACTCTGGAAACACCATATATTTT
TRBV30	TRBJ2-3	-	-	CAWSIRGDTQYF	TGTGCCTGGAGTATCCGGGGGGATACGCAGTATTTT
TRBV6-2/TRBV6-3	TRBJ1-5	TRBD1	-	CASSPTGFNQPQHF	TGTGCCAGCAGTCCGACAGGGTTTAATCAGCCCCAGCATTTT
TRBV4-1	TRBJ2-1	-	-	CASSQGPRQRKFF	TGCGCCAGCAGCCAAGGTCCGAGACAAAGGAAGTTCTTC
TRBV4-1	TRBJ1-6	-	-	CASSQDRPGQRGSPLHF	TGCGCCAGCAGCCAAGATAGACCCGGACAAAGAGGTTCACCCCTCCACTTT
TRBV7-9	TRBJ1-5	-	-	CASSLGGHGQPQHF	TGTGCCAGCAGCTTAGGGGGACACGGTCAGCCCCAGCATTTT
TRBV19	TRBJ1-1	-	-	CASSRVSTEAFF	TGTGCCAGTAGCAGGGTGAGCACTGAAGCTTTCTTT
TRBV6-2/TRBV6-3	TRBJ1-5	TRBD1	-	CASSRGTGQHF	TGTGCCAGCAGTCGCGGGACAGGTCAGCATTTT
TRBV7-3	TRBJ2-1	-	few	CASSLPELGDEQFF	TGTGCCAGCAGCTTGCCAGAACTCGGGGATGAGCAGTTCTTC
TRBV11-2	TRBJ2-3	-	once	CASRRSTDTQYF	TGTGCCAGCCGGAGAAGCACAGATACGCAGTATTTT
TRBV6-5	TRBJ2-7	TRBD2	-	CASSRDGGSYEQYF	TGTGCCAGCAGTCGAGACGGGGGGTCCTACGAGCAGTACTTC
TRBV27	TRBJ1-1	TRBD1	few	CASSSYRGTEAFF	TGTGCCAGCAGTTCTTACAGGGGTACTGAAGCTTTCTTT
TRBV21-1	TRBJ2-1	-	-	CASSTPVFHNEQFF	TGTGCCAGCAGCACCCCGGTGTTCCACAATGAGCAGTTCTTC
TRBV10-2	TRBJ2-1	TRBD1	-	CASSDWTGSSYNEQFF	TGCGCCAGCAGTGACTGGACAGGGAGCTCCTACAATGAGCAGTTCTTC
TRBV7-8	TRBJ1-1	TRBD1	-	CASSTHRGGNTEAFF	TGTGCCAGCAGCACACACAGGGGTGGGAACACTGAAGCTTTCTTT
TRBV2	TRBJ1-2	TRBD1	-	CASSLWTGVGYTF	TGTGCCAGCAGCCTATGGACAGGGGTTGGCTACACCTTC
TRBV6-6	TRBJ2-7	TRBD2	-	CASGLAGGITDEQYF	TGTGCCAGTGGACTAGCGGGAGGTATTACCGACGAGCAGTACTTC
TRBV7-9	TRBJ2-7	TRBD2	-	CASSLSGNYEQYF	TGTGCCAGCAGCTTGAGCGGGAACTACGAGCAGTACTTC
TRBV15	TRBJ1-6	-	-	CATSRDPGNSPLHF	TGTGCCACCAGCAGAGATCCGGGCAATTCACCCCTCCACTTT
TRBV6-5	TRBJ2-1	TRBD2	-	CASSYRTSGRYNEQFF	TGTGCCAGCAGTTACCGAACTAGCGGGAGGTACAATGAGCAGTTCTTC
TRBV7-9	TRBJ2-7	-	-	CASSLDFEQYF	TGTGCCAGCAGCTTGGACTTCGAGCAGTACTTC
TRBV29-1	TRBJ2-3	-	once	CSALGSGFTDTQYF	TGCAGCGCCCTAGGGAGCGGTTTCACAGATACGCAGTATTTT
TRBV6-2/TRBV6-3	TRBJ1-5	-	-	CASSYIENQPQHF	TGTGCCAGCAGTTATATTGAGAATCAGCCCCAGCATTTT
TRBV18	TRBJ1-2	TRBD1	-	CASSRTGTELSGYTF	TGTGCCAGCTCACGAACCGGGACAGAACTGTCTGGCTACACCTTC
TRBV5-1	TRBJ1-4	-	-	CASAPDGRATNEKLFF	TGCGCCAGCGCCCCGGACGGGAGAGCAACTAATGAAAAACTGTTTTTT
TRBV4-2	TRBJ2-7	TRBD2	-	CASSQGASGINEQYF	TGTGCCAGCAGCCAAGGGGCTAGCGGGATCAACGAGCAGTACTTC
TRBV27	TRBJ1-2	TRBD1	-	CASSFSHEGTGGDSNYGYTF	TGTGCCAGCAGTTTTTCCCACGAAGGGACAGGGGGAGATTCTAACTATGGCTACACCTTC
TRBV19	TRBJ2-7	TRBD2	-	CASSIGEGYEQYF	TGTGCCAGTAGTATAGGGGAGGGCTACGAGCAGTACTTC
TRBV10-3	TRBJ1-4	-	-	CAISPGPSGSTNEKLFF	TGTGCCATCAGTCCCGGCCCCTCAGGGTCAACTAATGAAAAACTGTTTTTT
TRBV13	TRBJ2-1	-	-	CASSPEASGVNEQFF	TGTGCCAGCAGTCCCGAGGCTTCAGGTGTCAATGAGCAGTTCTTC
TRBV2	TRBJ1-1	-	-	CASNQGGGTEAFF	TGTGCCAGCAATCAGGGTGGTGGCACTGAAGCTTTCTTT
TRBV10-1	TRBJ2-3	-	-	CASSDGSSTDTQYF	TGCGCCAGCAGTGATGGCAGTAGCACAGATACGCAGTATTTT
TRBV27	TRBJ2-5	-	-	CASSLSRHGSQYF	TGTGCCAGCAGTTTATCCAGACATGGGAGTCAGTACTTC
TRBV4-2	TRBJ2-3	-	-	CASSQDASPDTQYF	TGTGCCAGCAGCCAAGATGCGTCTCCAGATACGCAGTATTTT
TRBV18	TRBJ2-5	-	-	CASSLPGRRQGIPETQYF	TGTGCCAGCTCACTCCCCGGGAGGCGACAGGGGATCCCAGAGACCCAGTACTTC
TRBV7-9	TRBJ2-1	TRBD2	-	CASSNPGTSGYNEQFF	TGTGCCAGCAGCAACCCAGGGACTAGCGGCTACAATGAGCAGTTCTTC
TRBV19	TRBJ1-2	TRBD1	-	CASTLTGGSYGYTF	TGTGCCAGTACTCTTACAGGGGGCAGCTATGGCTACACCTTC
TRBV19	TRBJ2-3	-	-	CASTIEGRPRSAQYF	TGTGCCAGTACCATAGAGGGACGCCCCCGGTCGGCGCAGTATTTT
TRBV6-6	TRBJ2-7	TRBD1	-	CASNSRDRGSYEQYF	TGTGCCAGCAATAGCCGGGACAGGGGATCCTACGAGCAGTACTTC
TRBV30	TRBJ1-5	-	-	CAWSSEGPQHF	TGTGCCTGGAGTAGCGAAGGGCCCCAGCATTTT
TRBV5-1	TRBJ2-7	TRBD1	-	CASSLRGQGSSYEQYF	TGCGCCAGCAGCTTGAGAGGACAGGGCAGCTCCTACGAGCAGTACTTC
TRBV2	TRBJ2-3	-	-	CASSFRHTDTQYF	TGTGCCAGCAGTTTCAGACACACAGATACGCAGTATTTT
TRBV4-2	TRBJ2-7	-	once	CASSQVLGEQYF	TGTGCCAGCAGCCAAGTACTTGGCGAGCAGTACTTC
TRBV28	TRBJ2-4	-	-	CASTAPGSIAKNIQYF	TGTGCCAGCACCGCTCCCGGGTCCATAGCCAAAAACATTCAGTACTTC